This T cell receptor (beta chain) was found in a study of OX40 agonist ivuxolimab in advanced cancers. Study-wide points: Still undetermined is the antigen specificity of the expanded peripheral T cells.

This CDR3 is 18 amino acids long. The ends lost 2 bases at V and 2 bases at J; junction bases unmatched: 5. In germline, CDR1 is SGDLS, CDR2 YYNGEE. Sampled blood was obtained at baseline, cycle 4 day 1, and cycle 7 day 1. To note about this clone: What it binds is unknown.

The data were produced by immunoSEQ multiplex PCR, yet TCRdb's version contains in-frame clones alone and is incomplete. The table lists tens of thousands of clones, about 84% of them singletons. This chain connects TRBV9 to TRBJ2-2; the match to TRBD2 covers 14 bases. The TCR originated in an adult with an advanced solid tumor such as melanoma, head and neck, liver or kidney cancer. The sequences come from CD4+ or CD8+ T cells sorted from blood, collected in a trial of the OX40 agonist ivuxolimab. CDR3 residues: CASSVGLAGEANTGELFF. The CDR3 DNA follows: TGTGCCAGCAGCGTGGGACTAGCGGGAGAGGCAAACACCGGGGAGCTGTTTTTT. Combining the CDR3 with reference TRBV9 and TRBJ2-2 gives the whole variable domain DSGVTQTPKHLITATGQRVTLRCSPRSGDLSVYWYQQSLDQGLQFLIQYYNGEERAKGNILERFSAQQFPDLHSELNLSSLELGDSALYFCASSVGLAGEANTGELFFGEGSRLTVL.